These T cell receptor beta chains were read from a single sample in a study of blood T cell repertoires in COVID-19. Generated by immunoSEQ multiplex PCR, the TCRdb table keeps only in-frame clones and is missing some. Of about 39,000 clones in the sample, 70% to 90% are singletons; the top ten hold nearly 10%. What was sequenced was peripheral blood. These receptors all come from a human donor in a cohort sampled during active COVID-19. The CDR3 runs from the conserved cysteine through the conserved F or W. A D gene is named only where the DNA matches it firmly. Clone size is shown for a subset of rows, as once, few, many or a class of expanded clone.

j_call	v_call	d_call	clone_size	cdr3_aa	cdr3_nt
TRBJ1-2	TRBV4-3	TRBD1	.	CASSRDRGDYGYTF	TGCGCCAGCAGCCGAGACAGGGGTGACTATGGCTACACCTTC
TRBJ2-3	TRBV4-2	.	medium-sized	CASSQDVGGGWVDTQYF	TGTGCCAGCAGCCAAGATGTTGGAGGAGGCTGGGTAGATACGCAGTATTTT
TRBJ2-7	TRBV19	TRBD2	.	CASSAWRAGDEGEQYF	TGTGCCAGTAGTGCCTGGCGAGCGGGAGATGAGGGTGAGCAGTACTTC
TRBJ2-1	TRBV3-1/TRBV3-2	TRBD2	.	CASSPLGGGGPSSYNEQFF	TGTGCCAGCAGCCCCCTGGGCGGGGGGGGGCCGAGCTCCTACAATGAGCAGTTCTTC
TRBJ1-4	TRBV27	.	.	CASALQGTLAPNEKLFF	TGTGCCAGCGCTTTACAGGGTACCCTTGCACCTAATGAAAAACTGTTTTTT
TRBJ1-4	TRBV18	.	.	CASSQEINEKLFF	TGTGCCAGCTCACAGGAGATTAATGAAAAACTGTTTTTT
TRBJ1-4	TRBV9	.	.	CASSAGAIANEKLFF	TGTGCCAGCAGCGCTGGGGCGATAGCTAATGAAAAACTGTTTTTT
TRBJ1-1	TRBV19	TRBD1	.	CASQIDRDTEAFF	TGTGCCAGCCAAATAGACAGGGACACTGAAGCTTTCTTT
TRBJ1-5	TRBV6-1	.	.	CASSEDETYQPQHF	TGTGCCAGCAGTGAAGACGAGACTTATCAGCCCCAGCATTTT
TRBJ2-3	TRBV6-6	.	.	CAIKTSATDTQYF	TGTGCCATTAAGACTAGTGCGACAGATACGCAGTATTTT
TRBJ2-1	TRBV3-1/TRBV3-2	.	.	CASSQGENEQFF	TGTGCCAGCAGCCAAGGAGAGAATGAGCAGTTCTTC
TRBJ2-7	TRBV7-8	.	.	CASSSSDSYEQYF	TGTGCCAGCAGCTCATCGGACAGCTACGAGCAGTACTTC
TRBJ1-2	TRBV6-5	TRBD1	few	CASSYLGQGWLGYTF	TGTGCCAGCAGTTACCTCGGACAGGGATGGCTGGGCTACACCTTC
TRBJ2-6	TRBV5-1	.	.	CASSREQGFSGANVLTF	TGCGCCAGCAGCAGAGAACAGGGTTTCTCTGGGGCCAACGTCCTGACTTTC
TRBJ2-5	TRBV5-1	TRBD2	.	CASSLSGGARETQYF	TGCGCCAGCAGCTTGAGCGGGGGGGCCCGGGAGACCCAGTACTTC
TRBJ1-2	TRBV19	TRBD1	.	CASSIVQGASYGYTF	TGTGCCAGTAGTATCGTCCAGGGGGCTTCCTATGGCTACACCTTC
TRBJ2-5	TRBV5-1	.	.	CASSFTGGETQYF	TGCGCCAGCAGCTTCACCGGAGGAGAGACCCAGTACTTC
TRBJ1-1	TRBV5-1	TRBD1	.	CASSPRTGGITEAFF	TGCGCCAGCAGCCCAAGGACAGGGGGCATAACTGAAGCTTTCTTT
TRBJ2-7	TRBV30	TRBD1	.	CAWSNTGTVTYEQYF	TGTGCCTGGAGTAACACCGGGACAGTTACCTACGAGCAGTACTTC
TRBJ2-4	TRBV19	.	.	CASRNGGTKNIQYF	TGTGCCAGTCGTAACGGGGGAACCAAAAACATTCAGTACTTC
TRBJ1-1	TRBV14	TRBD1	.	CASSGKLQGTDTEAFF	TGTGCCAGCAGCGGAAAATTACAGGGGACGGACACTGAAGCTTTCTTT
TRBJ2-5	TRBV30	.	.	CAWSPNTETQYF	TGTGCCTGGAGCCCGAACACAGAGACCCAGTACTTC
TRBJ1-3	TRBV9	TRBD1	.	CASSPVVGQGHTIYF	TGTGCCAGCAGCCCTGTGGTGGGACAGGGGCACACCATATATTTT
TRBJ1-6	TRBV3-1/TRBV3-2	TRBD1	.	CASSPGQANSPLHF	TGTGCCAGCAGCCCGGGACAGGCAAATTCACCCCTCCACTTT
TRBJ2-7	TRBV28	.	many	CASSSRVYEQYF	TGTGCCAGCAGTTCCAGGGTCTACGAGCAGTACTTC
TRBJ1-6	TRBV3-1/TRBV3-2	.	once	CASSPTTDSRLHF	TGTGCCAGCAGCCCGACCACGGACAGCCGCCTCCACTTT
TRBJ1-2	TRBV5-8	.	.	CASSLRGRGRGYTF	TGTGCCAGCAGCTTGCGGGGCAGGGGTCGTGGCTACACCTTC
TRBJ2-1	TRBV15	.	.	CATSRVGTEYNEQFF	TGTGCCACCAGCAGAGTCGGGACTGAATACAATGAGCAGTTCTTC
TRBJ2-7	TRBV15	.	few	CATSRDLLLAHEQYF	TGTGCCACCAGCAGAGATCTTCTCCTAGCCCACGAGCAGTACTTC
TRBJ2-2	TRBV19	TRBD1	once	CASGGPSGQYTGELFF	TGTGCCAGTGGGGGACCCTCGGGACAGTACACCGGGGAGCTGTTTTTT
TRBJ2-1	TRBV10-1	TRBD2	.	CASSESRLAGDNEQFF	TGCGCCAGCAGTGAGTCGCGTCTAGCGGGGGACAATGAGCAGTTCTTC
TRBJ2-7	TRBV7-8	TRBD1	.	CASSPLGDPLWTGPPYEQYF	TGTGCCAGCAGCCCACTAGGGGACCCCCTGTGGACAGGGCCGCCTTACGAGCAGTACTTC
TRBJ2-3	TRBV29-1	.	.	CSVYRATDTQYF	TGCAGCGTGTACAGGGCCACAGATACGCAGTATTTT
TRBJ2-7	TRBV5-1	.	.	CASSFGYEQYF	TGCGCCAGCAGCTTCGGCTACGAGCAGTACTTC
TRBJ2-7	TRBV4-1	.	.	CASSRDGSSYEQYF	TGCGCCAGCAGCCGGGACGGGAGCTCCTACGAGCAGTACTTC
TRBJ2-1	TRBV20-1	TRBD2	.	CSASWGGRYNEQFF	TGCAGTGCTAGTTGGGGGGGTCGGTACAATGAGCAGTTCTTC
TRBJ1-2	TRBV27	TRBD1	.	CASRTGGGYTF	TGTGCCAGCAGGACAGGGGGCGGCTACACCTTC
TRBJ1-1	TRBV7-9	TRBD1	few	CASSPSGTGGEGEAFF	TGTGCCAGCAGCCCCTCCGGGACAGGGGGCGAGGGTGAAGCTTTCTTT
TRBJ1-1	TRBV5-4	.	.	CASSSNHQGFNTEAFF	TGTGCCAGCAGCTCCAACCACCAGGGCTTTAACACTGAAGCTTTCTTT
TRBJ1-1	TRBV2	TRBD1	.	CASSGQGVSTEAFF	TGTGCCAGCAGTGGGCAGGGGGTCAGCACTGAAGCTTTCTTT
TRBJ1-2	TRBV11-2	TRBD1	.	CASSSTGTADGYTF	TGTGCCAGCAGCTCAACTGGGACAGCCGATGGCTACACCTTC
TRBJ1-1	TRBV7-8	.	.	CASSIMGEGTEAFF	TGTGCCAGCAGCATCATGGGGGAGGGCACTGAAGCTTTCTTT
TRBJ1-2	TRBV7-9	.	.	CAGSGGVHTNYGYTF	TGTGCCGGTTCCGGGGGGGTCCATACTAACTATGGCTACACCTTC
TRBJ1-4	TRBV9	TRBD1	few	CASSVGRQGRHEKLFF	TGTGCCAGCAGCGTAGGGCGACAGGGGAGGCATGAAAAACTGTTTTTT
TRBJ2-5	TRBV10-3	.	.	CAISVEEGRPQETQYF	TGTGCCATCAGTGTGGAGGAAGGTCGGCCCCAAGAGACCCAGTACTTC
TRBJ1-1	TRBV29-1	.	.	CSGTNGRVTEAFF	TGCAGCGGGACTAACGGCAGGGTCACTGAAGCTTTCTTT
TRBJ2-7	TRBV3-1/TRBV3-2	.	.	CASSRALGEQYF	TGTGCCAGCAGCCGCGCCCTTGGCGAGCAGTACTTC
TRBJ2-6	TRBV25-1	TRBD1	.	CASRETGQSSGANVLTF	TGTGCCAGCAGAGAAACGGGACAGAGCTCTGGGGCCAACGTCCTGACTTTC
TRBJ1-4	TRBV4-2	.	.	CASSQDPDRVLNEKLFF	TGTGCCAGCAGCCAAGATCCCGACCGGGTCCTAAATGAAAAACTGTTTTTT
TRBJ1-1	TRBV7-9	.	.	CASSLGGQNTEAFF	TGTGCCAGCAGCTTAGGTGGGCAGAACACTGAAGCTTTCTTT
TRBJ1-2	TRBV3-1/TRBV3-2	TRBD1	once	CASSQTGGGGYGYTF	TGTGCCAGCAGCCAAACAGGGGGCGGAGGCTATGGCTACACCTTC
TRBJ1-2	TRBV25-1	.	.	CASSVSTGYGYTF	TGTGCCAGCAGTGTCTCCACAGGATATGGCTACACCTTC
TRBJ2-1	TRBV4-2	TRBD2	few	CASSQVGGRVAYNEQFF	TGTGCCAGCAGCCAAGTGGGAGGGCGGGTCGCCTACAATGAGCAGTTCTTC
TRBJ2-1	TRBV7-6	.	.	CASSSMRAGSLSYNEQFF	TGTGCCAGCAGCTCAATGAGGGCGGGGTCACTCTCCTACAATGAGCAGTTCTTC